The next 14 T cell receptor beta chains were all read from a single sample in a study of CD8 T cells in ankylosing spondylitis. Study outcomes and limitations: There was a TCR beta motif, made of several highly homologous variants, that appeared characteristic of ankylosing spondylitis blood.

These TCRs' antigens remain unknown. TCRdb itself ran the 5' RACE reads through MiXCR, one entry per CDR3 protein. The sample carries fewer than 650,000 distinct CDR3 sequences, roughly 12% recorded once. The material sequenced was blood, either unsorted or a sorted T cell fraction (not recorded which). These receptors were obtained from a male donor with ankylosing spondylitis.

J is TRBJ2-1 and V is TRBV24-1; D perhaps matches TRBD1 (5 bases). The V end was cut by 3 bases, the J end by 11 bases, with 10 bases between. CDR1 is KGHDR and CDR2 is SFDVKD in the germline V gene. The CDR3 length is 12 residues. The CDR3 here is CATSDGAPKQFF. The CDR3 nucleotides are TGTGCCACCAGTGATGGGGCCCCGAAGCAGTTCTTC.

This clonotype was recorded a few times. The chain recombines TRBV11-3 with TRBJ2-6; D remains unclear. The CDR3 loop spans 15 amino acids. Looked up from germline, CDR1 is SGHNT and CDR2 is YENEEA. V gave up 5 bases and J gave up 0 bases, with 8 bases separating them. CDR3 loop: CASSLGHSGANVLTF. CDR3 DNA sequence: TGTGCCAGCAGCCTCGGCCACTCTGGGGCCAACGTCCTGACTTTC.

In the case of this clonotype: Germline and junction disagree at one end, which may indicate a read error. The V gene is TRBV24-1, the J gene TRBJ2-2; no clear D gene. Per the germline V gene, CDR1 is KGHDR and CDR2 is SFDVKD. This CDR3 contains 13 residues. CDR3 protein: CATSNFGAGELFF. The CDR3 nucleotides read TGTGCCACCAGTAATTTCGGAGCCGGGGAGCTGTTTTTT.

There are a few counts of this clonotype. This chain links TRBV20-1 with TRBJ2-3, with 11 bases that match TRBD2. There are 15 residues in the CDR3. From germline, CDR1 is DFQATT and CDR2 SNEGSKA (reference sequence). Trimming cost V 6 bases and J 7 bases; bases outside gene matches: 12. The CDR3 region has the DNA TGCAGTGCCCCCCCTCTAGCGGGAGGTATCTATACGCAGTATTTT. This translates into CSAPPLAGGIYTQYF.

This clonotype turned up a few times. J is TRBJ2-7 and V is TRBV5-1; 10 bases fit TRBD2. With V trimmed by 4 bases and J by 3 bases, 7 bases remained unmatched. Germline V gene sequence: CDR1 SGHRS, CDR2 YFSETQ. This CDR3 comprises 15 residues. The CDR3 region is CASSQSLAGVYEQYF. CDR3 nucleotide sequence: TGCGCCAGCAGCCAATCCCTAGCGGGAGTCTACGAGCAGTACTTC.

This clonotype has at least ten counts. This chain connects TRBV20-1 to TRBJ2-5; the D gene could be TRBD1 or TRBD2 (5 bases each). V gave up 5 bases and J gave up 1 base, with 11 bases separating them. Germline loops: CDR1 DFQATT, CDR2 SNEGSKA (reference sequence). This CDR3 has 13 residues. The CDR3 DNA reads as TGCAGTGCTCGGGACGTCCGCCAAGAGACCCAGTACTTC. The encoded protein is CSARDVRQETQYF.

This clonotype was counted at least ten times. The genes are TRBV2 and TRBJ2-3; 8 nucleotides agree with TRBD2. Germline V gene data show CDR1 as SNHLY and CDR2 as FYNNEI. Unmatched junction bases numbered 7, after V lost 6 bases and J lost 5 bases. The CDR3 extends over 14 amino acids. The CDR3 loop is CASRPGLGEDTQYF. CDR3 coding DNA: TGTGCCAGCAGGCCGGGACTAGGGGAAGATACGCAGTATTTT.

This clonotype was counted many times. V usage is TRBV4-1 and J usage is TRBJ2-5; D gene ambiguous. V lost 0 bases, J lost 6 bases, and 8 bases lay in between. The CDR3 has 13 residues. Germline assignment: CDR1 MGHRA and CDR2 YSYEKL. CDR3 amino acids: CASSQDGEQTQYF. In DNA, the CDR3 is TGCGCCAGCAGCCAAGATGGGGAACAGACCCAGTACTTC.

The J gene is TRBJ2-3, the V gene TRBV30, with 7 bases lining up with TRBD2. J lost 6 bases, V lost 3 bases, and 9 bases had no gene match. The CDR3 is made up of 14 amino acids. The V gene's germline CDR1 is GTSNPN and CDR2 SVGIG (reference sequence). The CDR3 sequence: CAWSREAGVDTQYF. In nucleotides, the CDR3 is TGTGCCTGGAGCCGGGAGGCGGGAGTTGATACGCAGTATTTT.

This clonotype was detected a few times. The chain has TRBV3-1 and TRBJ2-2, with D tentatively TRBD2 (5 bases). Germline lookup yields CDR1 LGHDT and CDR2 YNNKEL (reference sequence). The ends were cut back, 0 bases at V and 0 bases at J, with 14 bases in the middle. The CDR3 loop spans 18 amino acids. CDR3 DNA sequence: TGTGCCAGCAGCCAAGATCGGGTGCGGGTCACGAACACCGGGGAGCTGTTTTTT. As protein: CASSQDRVRVTNTGELFF. The full variable domain, completed using reference TRBV3-1 and TRBJ2-2, is DTAVSQTPKYLVTQMGNDKSIKCEQNLGHDTMYWYKQDSKKFLKIMFSYNNKELIINETVPNRFSPKSPDKAHLNLHINSLELGDSAVYFCASSQDRVRVTNTGELFFGEGSRLTVL.

Many counts were recorded for this clonotype. V gene TRBV10-3 combines with J gene TRBJ2-7; TRBD2 aligns across 7 bases. From germline, CDR1 is ENHRY and CDR2 SYGVKD. The V segment lost 6 bases and the J segment 2 bases; nucleotides outside the gene matches: 4. This CDR3 spans 13 amino acids. The CDR3 nucleotides read TGTGCCATCAGGAGGGAGGGCCCCTACGAGCAGTACTTC. Translated: CAIRREGPYEQYF.

This clonotype was seen a few times. The rearrangement links TRBV29-1 to TRBJ2-1, with TRBD2 matching over 9 bases. The J segment lost 1 base and the V segment lost 5 bases, leaving 0 bases of the junction unmatched. This CDR3 is built from 13 residues. Germline assignment: CDR1 SQVTM and CDR2 ANQGSEA. CDR3 DNA: TGCAGCGTTCTAGCGGGATCCTACAATGAGCAGTTCTTC. The encoded protein is CSVLAGSYNEQFF.

The chain combines TRBV19 with TRBJ2-2; 7 bases agree with TRBD2. With V trimmed by 4 bases and J by 5 bases, 10 bases remained unmatched. This CDR3 has 16 residues. Germline lookup yields CDR1 LNHDA and CDR2 SQIVND (reference sequence). In nucleotides, the CDR3 is TGTGCCAGTAGTAATCTGGCTAGCGGAAATACCGGGGAGCTGTTTTTT. This codes for CASSNLASGNTGELFF.

This clonotype was seen ten or more times. The chain joins TRBV12-3 or TRBV12-4 to TRBJ1-5, with D possibly being TRBD1 (5 bases). This CDR3 spans 15 amino acids. The ends were cut back, 1 base at V and 1 base at J, with 8 bases in the middle. The CDR3 here is CASSLGPGSNQPQHF. DNA of the CDR3: TGTGCCAGCAGTTTAGGACCAGGGAGCAATCAGCCCCAGCATTTT.